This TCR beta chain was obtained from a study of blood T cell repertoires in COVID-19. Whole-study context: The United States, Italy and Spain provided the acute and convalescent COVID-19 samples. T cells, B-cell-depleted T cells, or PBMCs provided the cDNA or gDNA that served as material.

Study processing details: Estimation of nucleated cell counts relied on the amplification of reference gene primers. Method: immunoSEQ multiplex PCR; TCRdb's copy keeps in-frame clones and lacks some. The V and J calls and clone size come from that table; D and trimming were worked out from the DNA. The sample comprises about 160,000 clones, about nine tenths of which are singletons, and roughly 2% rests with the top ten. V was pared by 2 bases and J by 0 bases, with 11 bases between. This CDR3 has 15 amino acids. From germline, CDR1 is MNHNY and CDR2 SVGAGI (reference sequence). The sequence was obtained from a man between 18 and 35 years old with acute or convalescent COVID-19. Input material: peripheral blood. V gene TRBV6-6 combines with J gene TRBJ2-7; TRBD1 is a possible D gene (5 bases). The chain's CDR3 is CASSYRQTISYEQYF. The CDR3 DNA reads TGTGCCAGCAGTTACCGACAGACCATCTCCTACGAGCAGTACTTC.